A single sample gave rise to the 11 T cell receptor beta chains below, sequenced in a study of Graves' ophthalmopathy and Graves' hyperthyroidism. Using RNA transcripts, the TCR beta CDR3 regions were amplified. The library came from an HTBI-primed first-round RT-PCR and a second-round multiplex PCR. Each CDR3 protein is one row after TCRdb ran MiXCR on the multiplex PCR reads. The table has about 740,000 distinct CDR3 sequences, roughly 40% seen once; the top ten hold roughly 45%. The specimen was peripheral blood. These receptors were obtained from an adult man with Graves' ophthalmopathy.

In DNA form, the CDR3 reads TGTGCCAGCAGTTTTGAGGGAGCAGGCTACGAGCAGTACTTC. It yields the protein CASSFEGAGYEQYF. The chain links TRBV28 to TRBJ2-7; weak D call: TRBD2 (5 bases). CDR1 MDHEN and CDR2 SYDVKM come from the germline V gene. CDR3 length: 14 residues. Trimming took 3 bases from V and 3 from J, leaving 12 bases between them.

This clonotype was counted ten times or more. This chain uses TRBV7-2 with TRBJ1-2, with 7 bases lining up with TRBD1. After removal of 5 bases from V and 5 bases from J, the junction contained 26 bases not matched to a gene. Germline V gene data show CDR1 as SGHTA and CDR2 as FQGNSA. The CDR3 consists of 20 residues. In nucleotides, the CDR3 is TGTGCCAGCAGCCCTAGAAGGGAGTGGGACAGCCTCACCTGGGGGTATGGCTACACCTTC. Translating gives CASSPRREWDSLTWGYGYTF.

Remarks on this clonotype: A clone one base away is much larger, so this may be a read error. V is TRBV7-9 and J is TRBJ1-1, with a tentative D call TRBD1 (6 bases). CDR3 length: 13 amino acids. Germline-derived CDR1 and CDR2 are SEHNR and FQNEAQ (reference sequence). CDR3: CASRKQGNTGAFF. CDR3 DNA sequence: TGTGCCAGCAGAAAACAGGGTAACACTGGAGCTTTCTTT.

The V gene is TRBV15, the J gene TRBJ2-7; maybe TRBD2 (5 bases). The CDR3 consists of 14 residues. Germline assignment: CDR1 LNHNV and CDR2 YYDKDF (reference sequence). Trimming took off 4 bases at V and 2 bases at J, with 12 bases between the two ends. CDR3 DNA sequence: TGTGCCACCAGCACAGGACTTGTCCCCTACGAGCAGTACTTC. As protein: CATSTGLVPYEQYF.

The J gene is TRBJ1-1, the V gene TRBV7-2; D gene uncertain. Germline CDR1 and CDR2: SGHTA and FQGNSA. The V gene lost 0 bases and the J gene lost 1 base, with 9 bases spanning the gap. The CDR3 runs to 15 residues. The CDR3 DNA follows: TGTGCCAGCAGCTTAGCAGGAAATGGGAACACTGAAGCTTTCTTT. This sequence encodes CASSLAGNGNTEAFF.

In its sample, this clonotype was seen many times. V and J are TRBV7-6 and TRBJ1-1; 9 nucleotides line up with TRBD1. This CDR3 is built from 16 residues. Trimming cost V 2 bases and J 6 bases; bases outside gene matches: 10. The germline CDR1 and CDR2 sequences are SGHVS and FNYEAQ. The DNA of the CDR3 is TGTGCCAGCAGCTTACGTCCCGGGACAGGGAGTGCTGAAGCTTTCTTT. It encodes CASSLRPGTGSAEAFF.

There are a few counts of this clonotype. The chain links TRBV5-8 to TRBJ1-4; a possible D gene is TRBD1 (5 bases). CDR3 length: 14 residues. Deletions cut 0 bases from V and 6 bases from J, with 9 bases between. CDR1 SGHTS and CDR2 YDEGEE come from the germline V gene. The CDR3 loop reads CASSLAREDEKLFF. The CDR3, as DNA: TGTGCCAGCAGCTTGGCCAGGGAGGATGAAAAACTGTTTTTT. The full variable domain, rest sourced from reference TRBV5-8 and TRBJ1-4, is EAGVTQSPTHLIKTRGQQATLRCSPISGHTSVYWYQQALGLGLQFLLWYDEGEERNRGNFPPRFSGRQFPNYSSELNVNALELEDSALYLCASSLAREDEKLFFGSGTQLSVL.

This clonotype showed up just once. This chain connects TRBV29-1 to TRBJ2-3; D ambiguous. The V and J ends lost 0 bases and 0 bases respectively, with 10 bases between them. Germline lookup yields CDR1 SQVTM and CDR2 ANQGSEA. The CDR3 has 15 amino acids. CDR3 coding DNA: TGCAGCGTTGAAGATCGGGCGGTTAGCACAGATACGCAGTATTTT. The encoded protein is CSVEDRAVSTDTQYF.

This clonotype was found many times. The rearrangement joins TRBV7-6 to TRBJ1-1; unclear D gene. This CDR3 comprises 15 residues. Trimming took 5 bases from V and 0 from J, leaving 13 bases between them. Germline CDR1 reads SGHVS; CDR2 reads FNYEAQ. CDR3 sequence: CASSLDGLMNTEAFF. The CDR3 bases are TGTGCCAGCAGCCTCGACGGACTCATGAACACTGAAGCTTTCTTT. The whole variable domain, remainder taken from reference TRBV7-6 and TRBJ1-1, is GAGVSQSPRYKVTKRGQDVALRCDPISGHVSLYWYRQALGQGPEFLTYFNYEAQQDKSGLPNDRFSAERPEGSISTLTIQRTEQRDSAMYRCASSLDGLMNTEAFFGQGTRLTVV.

The V gene is TRBV7-9, the J gene TRBJ2-1; 9 bases map to TRBD2. V shed 2 bases and J 9 bases; nucleotides not matched to a gene: 5. CDR1 is SEHNR, CDR2 FQNEAQ, per germline (reference sequence). The CDR3 contains 14 residues. This CDR3 reads CASSLSPSGIEQFF. Written as DNA, the CDR3 is TGTGCCAGCAGCTTATCTCCTAGCGGGATTGAGCAGTTCTTC.

Of note for this clonotype: A read error is likely, as this CDR3 ends without the conserved phenylalanine or tryptophan. The genes are TRBV20-1 and TRBJ1-2, with 7 bases aligning to TRBD1. The CDR3 totals 13 residues. CDR1 and CDR2 from the germline V gene are DFQATT and SNEGSKA (reference sequence). V lost 3 bases, J lost 4 bases, and 5 bases stayed unmatched. CDR3 protein: CSASPRGSYGYTL. CDR3 in DNA: TGCAGTGCTAGCCCCAGGGGGTCCTATGGCTACACCCTC.